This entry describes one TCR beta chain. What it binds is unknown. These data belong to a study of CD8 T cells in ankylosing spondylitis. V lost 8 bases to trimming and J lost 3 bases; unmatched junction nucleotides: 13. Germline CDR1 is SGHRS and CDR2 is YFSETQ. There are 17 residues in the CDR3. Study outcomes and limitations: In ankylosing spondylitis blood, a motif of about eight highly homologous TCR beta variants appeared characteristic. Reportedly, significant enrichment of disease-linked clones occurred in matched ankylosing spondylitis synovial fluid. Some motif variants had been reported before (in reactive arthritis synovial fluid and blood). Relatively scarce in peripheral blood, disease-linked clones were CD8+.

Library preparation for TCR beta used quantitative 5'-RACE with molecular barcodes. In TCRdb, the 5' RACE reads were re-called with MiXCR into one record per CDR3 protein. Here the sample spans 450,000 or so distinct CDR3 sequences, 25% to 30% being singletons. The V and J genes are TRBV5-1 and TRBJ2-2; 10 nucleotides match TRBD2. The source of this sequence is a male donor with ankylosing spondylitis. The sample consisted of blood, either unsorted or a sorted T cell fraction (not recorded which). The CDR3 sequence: CASTSSGSRPHTGELFF. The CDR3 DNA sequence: TGCGCCAGTACCTCTAGCGGGAGTCGCCCCCACACCGGGGAGCTGTTTTTT.